Described below is a single T cell receptor beta chain sequence and its context. Its antigen remains unknown. TCRdb keeps only in-frame clones here, not all; method: immunoSEQ multiplex PCR. The sample holds some 30,000 clones, roughly 71% seen once. This entry is derived from a study of PD-1 blockade in classical Hodgkin lymphoma. Across the whole study: The nivolumab dose that patients received was 3 mg/kg, given intravenously every 2 weeks.

From germline, CDR1 is LNHDA and CDR2 SQIVND (reference sequence). Trimming shortened V by 5 bases and J by 4 bases, and 12 bases separated the two germline ends. The CDR3 has 13 residues. Every patient was affected by relapse after autologous stem cell transplantation, while exposure to brentuximab vedotin was not uniform. Under best response, outcomes were complete response, partial response or progressive disease. Study-level results: Newly diagnosed patients and complete responders had comparable diversity at baseline. CD8+ TCR diversity did not rise significantly by C4D1, unlike CD4+.

Source: peripheral blood mononuclear cells (PBMCs), taken before the second cycle of nivolumab. This clonotype was sampled from a human donor with classical Hodgkin lymphoma. The chain links TRBV19 to TRBJ2-7; D uncertain. In nucleotides, the CDR3 is TGTGCCAGTAGTCTCCTCTCCGGTTACGAGCAGTACTTC. Protein product: CASSLLSGYEQYF.